The T cell receptor (beta chain) under discussion was sequenced for a study of blood T cell repertoires in COVID-19 (dated by TCRdb to about 2020). Regarding the complete study: The collaborator samples originated in the United States, Italy and Spain and spanned the acute and convalescent phases of COVID-19. The dataset comprised deeply sampled blood TCRbeta repertoires from subjects exposed to, actively infected with, or recovered from COVID-19. The prospective study material was composed of cDNA or gDNA derived from T cells, B-cell-depleted T cells, or PBMCs. The samples were drawn from two sources: the first 160 participants of the ongoing ImmuneRACE study, and 1,000 to 1,500 subjects contributed by 6 global collaborators. Where HLA class I and class II types were available, the types were taken from metadata supplied by the sample provider, not from assay-based typing. The repertoires were released in a freely available public database intended as a resource for research on the immune response to SARS-CoV-2. The sample metadata nearly always contained a de-identified subject ID, COVID-19 status, age in years and sex.

As regards this clone: The specificity of this receptor is unknown. No base quality information exists; no much larger clone differs at one position.

TCRbeta CDR3 regions were amplified from genomic DNA by means of the immunoSEQ Assay, a bias-controlled multiplex PCR. In the authors' own workflow: The number of nucleated cells in each sample was estimated from the amplification of reference gene primers within the assay. Sequence reads were collapsed and filtered to measure the absolute abundance of every unique TCRbeta CDR3 rearrangement. Productive Simpson clonality was computed per sample as the square root of Simpson's diversity index over productive rearrangements. This is the immuneACCESS table as TCRdb keeps it, with only in-frame sequences that have V and J called. A part of the clones is gone; compared with another copy, unresolved V genes explain less than half, and the rest is unexplained. Clone size and the V and J calls come from that table; the DNA yielded D and trimming. The sample has tens of thousands of clones on record, approximately 90% of them singletons. The ten biggest clones cover about 5% of the sample.

Each collaborating institution followed its own protocols to collect whole blood in K2EDTA tubes. For TCRbeta analysis, collaborators shipped samples in one of three forms: frozen whole blood, isolated PBMCs, or DNA extracted from either of those sample types. CDR1 and CDR2 (MNHEY, SMNVEV) derive from the germline V gene (reference sequence). V has 5 bases trimmed and J has 6 bases trimmed; junction bases matching no gene number 19. Taken from cysteine to phenylalanine, the CDR3 has 19 residues. Only the CDR3 region is kept as DNA, spanning 57 bases read in frame from base 1. The study at large found these results: Clinical and demographic metadata were provided uncurated, with the amount varying by source and participant.

In this chain, TRBV27 is recombined with TRBJ2-3; 11 middle bases align to TRBD2. Sequenced input: peripheral blood. This TCR was sampled from a woman of 80 years or more with active COVID-19. The CDR3 region: CASSTPSFSGRASSDTQYF. The DNA reads TGTGCCAGCAGTACCCCCTCCTTTAGCGGGAGGGCCAGTTCGGATACGCAGTATTTT.